The source of this T cell receptor (beta chain) is a study of blood T cell repertoires in COVID-19. Study information: Acute-phase and convalescent COVID-19 samples originated in the United States, Italy and Spain.

Sequenced by immunoSEQ multiplex PCR; TCRdb stores in-frame clones only, minus some. The sample lists about 260,000 clones; 86% were seen once. The V gene end was trimmed by 6 bases and the J gene end by 2 bases; junction bases not matched to a gene: 1. The CDR3 is made up of 13 amino acids. The source material was peripheral blood. The TCR sequence derives from a man under 40 with active or convalescent COVID-19. The V gene is TRBV12-3 or TRBV12-4, the J gene TRBJ1-3; 7 nucleotides line up with TRBD1. The CDR3 reads CASRTGPGNTIYF. The CDR3 region has the DNA TGTGCCAGCAGGACAGGGCCTGGAAACACCATATATTTT.